These 32 T cell receptor beta chains originate from one sample sequenced in a study of blood T cell repertoires in COVID-19. Generated by immunoSEQ multiplex PCR, the TCRdb table keeps only in-frame clones and is missing some. The sample lists roughly 260,000 clones; roughly 84% were seen once. Specimen: peripheral blood. These receptors came from a woman between 18 and 29 years old with acute or convalescent COVID-19.

CDR3 in amino acids: CASSKAESWSPYNEQFF. CDR3 DNA sequence: TGTGCCAGCAGCAAAGCGGAGTCGTGGAGTCCCTACAATGAGCAGTTCTTC. The V call is TRBV21-1, the J call TRBJ2-1; no DNA check was done on the table's D call, TRBD2. TRBV21-1 is a pseudogene. The CDR3 has 17 amino acids.

The CDR3 region has the DNA TGTGCCATCAGTGCGGACAGATACTATGGCTACACCTTC. Translating gives CAISADRYYGYTF. V is TRBV10-3 and J is TRBJ1-2; TRBD1 is a possible D gene (6 bases). The CDR3 contains 13 residues. Trimming shortened V by 4 bases and J by 3 bases, and 9 bases separated the two germline ends. Germline V CDR1 and CDR2: ENHRY, SYGVKD.

The gene calls are TRBV29-1 and TRBJ1-1, with D possibly TRBD1 on 6 matching bases. V gave up 5 bases and J gave up 1 base, with 11 bases separating them. The CDR3 covers 13 residues. Germline values: CDR1 SQVTM, CDR2 ANQGSEA. CDR3 bases: TGCAGCGTTACTTGGACAGAGAACACTGAAGCTTTCTTT. Protein: CSVTWTENTEAFF.

This clone was detected once. In DNA, the CDR3 is TGTGCCAGCAGAGGGACTAGCGGGAGTTCAAATGAGCAGTTCTTC. Amino acids: CASRGTSGSSNEQFF. V is TRBV2 and J is TRBJ2-1; 14 bases align to TRBD2. The CDR3 is 15 residues long. Germline V gene sequence: CDR1 SNHLY, CDR2 FYNNEI. The V and J ends lost 6 bases and 7 bases, in that order; junction bases with no gene match: 5.

This chain links TRBV10-2 with TRBJ2-1, with TRBD1 identical over 9 bases. Germline CDR1 and CDR2: WSHSY and SAAADI. With 6 bases clipped from V and 8 bases from J, the junction kept 11 bases outside the gene matches. This CDR3 is 15 amino acids long. The CDR3 loop reads CASRDRWDRVDEQFF. CDR3 DNA: TGCGCCAGCAGGGACCGATGGGACAGGGTGGATGAGCAGTTCTTC.

This chain connects TRBV28 to TRBJ2-7; unclear D gene. Germline CDR1 MDHEN, CDR2 SYDVKM. V lost 9 bases and J 6 bases, leaving 12 bases between the germline ends. This CDR3 contains 11 residues. CDR3: CASGMGLEQYF. The DNA for the CDR3 is TGTGCCAGTGGAATGGGCCTCGAGCAGTACTTC.

The rearrangement links TRBV7-2 to TRBJ2-4; the match to TRBD2 covers 10 bases. The CDR3 has 16 amino acids. Germline values: CDR1 SGHTA, CDR2 FQGNSA. V trimming: 5 bases; J trimming: 3 bases; junction bases outside the gene matches: 7. The CDR3 region has the DNA TGTGCCAGCAGCCCCGGACTAGCGGTAATCAAAAACATTCAGTACTTC. It codes for CASSPGLAVIKNIQYF.

CDR3 sequence: CASSEGLAKNIQYF. CDR3 DNA sequence: TGTGCCAGCAGTGAGGGACTAGCCAAAAACATTCAGTACTTC. The V gene is TRBV25-1, the J gene TRBJ2-4; tentatively, D is TRBD2 (6 bases). Germline V gives CDR1 MGHDK, CDR2 SYGVNS. This CDR3 is built from 14 residues. Trimming removed 3 bases from V and 0 bases from J, with 6 bases in between.

The chain joins TRBV12-5 to TRBJ2-7; 8 bases fit TRBD1. J gave up 4 bases and V 5 bases, and 16 bases lay outside the gene matches. Germline values: CDR1 LGHNT, CDR2 FRNRAP. The CDR3 covers 17 residues. CDR3 bases: TGTGCTAGTGGTCGAAAGGGTCGGGCAGGGGGCGGGTACGAGCAGTACTTC. It encodes CASGRKGRAGGGYEQYF.

In nucleotides, the CDR3 is TGTGCCAGCAGATTAGCGGGAGGGGGCACAGATACGCAGTATTTT. Translated: CASRLAGGGTDTQYF. This sequence joins TRBV6-5 and TRBJ2-3, with 11 positions matching TRBD2. This CDR3 comprises 15 residues. Germline V lookup: CDR1 MNHEY, CDR2 SVGAGI. Trimming removed 6 bases from V and 1 base from J; junction bases left unmatched: 3.

The genes are TRBV29-1 and TRBJ2-5, with D perhaps TRBD1 (6 bases). Germline CDR1 is SQVTM and CDR2 is ANQGSEA. This CDR3 contains 14 residues. V shed 3 bases and J shed 2 bases, with 13 bases lying between them. In DNA, the CDR3 is TGCAGCGTTGAGGGCGACAGGATACAAGAGACCCAGTACTTC. Its protein is CSVEGDRIQETQYF.

The chain has TRBV7-9 and TRBJ1-6; D is undetermined. This CDR3 contains 17 residues. The germline CDR1 and CDR2 sequences are SEHNR and FQNEAQ (reference sequence). Between the trimmed V and J ends, which lost 3 bases and 0 bases, there was a span of 12 bases. This CDR3 reads CASSFLSESSYNSPLHF. CDR3 bases: TGTGCCAGCAGCTTTCTTTCGGAGAGCTCCTATAATTCACCCCTCCACTTT.

The chain recombines TRBV5-1 with TRBJ2-6, with TRBD1 matching 8 bases. CDR3 size: 19 residues. J gave up 0 bases and V 0 bases, and 8 bases lay outside the gene matches. Germline V gene data show CDR1 as SGHRS and CDR2 as YFSETQ. The CDR3 region has the DNA TGCGCCAGCAGCTTGGTCCCCCAGGGGGCCTCCTCTGGGGCCAACGTCCTGACTTTC. This encodes CASSLVPQGASSGANVLTF.

This clone has just one count. The genes are TRBV4-3 and TRBJ1-1, with a weak D call TRBD1 (5 bases). The CDR3 loop spans 14 amino acids. CDR1 LGHNA and CDR2 YSLEER come from the germline V gene. Trimming cost V 0 bases and J 4 bases, with 9 bases left between them. CDR3 nucleotides: TGCGCCAGCAGCCAAGAAAGGGGTAGCACTGAAGCTTTCTTT. It yields the protein CASSQERGSTEAFF.

This chain joins TRBV11-2 and TRBJ1-1; a weak D match, TRBD1 (6 bases). This CDR3 region has 14 residues. Germline-derived CDR1 and CDR2 are SGHAT and FQNNGV. V dropped 5 bases and J dropped 2 bases, with 12 bases sitting between them. In nucleotides, the CDR3 is TGTGCCAGCAGCCCCTACAGGGAAAACACTGAAGCTTTCTTT. Amino acid sequence: CASSPYRENTEAFF. Supplemented by reference TRBV11-2 and TRBJ1-1, the full variable domain reads EAGVAQSPRYKIIEKRQSVAFWCNPISGHATLYWYQQILGQGPKLLIQFQNNGVVDDSQLPKDRFSAERLKGVDSTLKIQPAKLEDSAVYLCASSPYRENTEAFFGQGTRLTVV.

The chain is built from TRBV5-4 and TRBJ2-1; D may be TRBD2 (6 bases). Germline-derived CDR1 and CDR2 are SGHNT and YYREEE (reference sequence). Trimming stripped 0 bases from V and 10 bases from J, with 14 bases between. This CDR3 contains 14 residues. The DNA of the CDR3 is TGTGCCAGCAGCTTGGAGCGGGTAGCCGGGGAGCAGTTCTTC. It is translated as CASSLERVAGEQFF.

J is TRBJ1-4 and V is TRBV13, with 9 bases lining up with TRBD1. With 4 bases clipped from V and 6 bases from J, the junction kept 3 bases outside the gene matches. CDR3 length: 14 amino acids. Germline CDR1 and CDR2: PRHDT and FYEKMQ (reference sequence). The CDR3 sequence is CASSSGQGHEKLFF. The CDR3 coding sequence is TGTGCCAGCAGCTCGGGACAGGGTCATGAAAAACTGTTTTTT.

The chain uses TRBV7-2 and TRBJ1-1; a possible D gene is TRBD1 (6 bases). The CDR3 loop spans 15 amino acids. V shed 4 bases and J shed 0 bases, with 12 bases lying between them. The germline CDR1 and CDR2 sequences are SGHTA and FQGNSA. The CDR3 region is CASSSGGGVNTEAFF. The CDR3 nucleotides are TGTGCCAGCAGCTCAGGAGGGGGGGTGAACACTGAAGCTTTCTTT.

V gene TRBV7-9 combines with J gene TRBJ2-7; 11 bases are a match to TRBD1. J gave up 7 bases and V 0 bases, and 5 bases lay outside the gene matches. The CDR3 has 15 amino acids. CDR1 and CDR2 (germline): SEHNR, FQNEAQ (reference sequence). This CDR3 is CASSLAGQGAGEQYF. CDR3 nucleotide sequence: TGTGCCAGCAGCTTAGCAGGACAGGGGGCAGGGGAGCAGTACTTC.

This clone was detected only once. This chain connects TRBV6-5 to TRBJ2-7; possible D gene TRBD1, 6 bases. Trimming pared 6 bases from V and 4 bases from J, leaving 13 bases between. The CDR3 runs to 13 residues. Looked up from germline, CDR1 is MNHEY and CDR2 is SVGAGI. The CDR3: CASRNIGGYEQYF. DNA of the CDR3: TGTGCCAGCAGGAACATAGGGGGTTACGAGCAGTACTTC.

This sequence joins TRBV27 and TRBJ1-1; D is possibly TRBD1 (6 bases). With 0 bases removed from V and 11 bases from J, the gap between germline ends came to 16 bases. The CDR3 covers 14 residues. Germline-derived CDR1 and CDR2 are MNHEY and SMNVEV (reference sequence). Written as DNA, the CDR3 is TGTGCCAGCAGTTTATCCGGGACAAGCCCTGTGGCTTTCTTT. Protein sequence: CASSLSGTSPVAFF.

The chain carries TRBV3-1 (or the pseudogene TRBV3-2) and TRBJ1-6; D remains unclear. Looked up from germline, CDR1 is LGHDT and CDR2 is YNNKEL (reference sequence). This CDR3 spans 14 amino acids. V was pared by 1 base and J by 7 bases, with 8 bases between. The CDR3 here is CASSQVDFNSPLHF. The DNA for the CDR3 is TGTGCCAGCAGCCAAGTCGACTTCAATTCACCCCTCCACTTT.

The chain has TRBV7-2 and TRBJ2-5; 10 positions agree with TRBD2. Germline V gives CDR1 SGHTA, CDR2 FQGNSA. The CDR3 is 15 amino acids. J gave up 1 base and V 5 bases, and 4 bases lay outside the gene matches. This CDR3 reads CASSAASGSQETQYF. The CDR3 DNA reads TGTGCCAGCAGCGCGGCTAGCGGGAGCCAAGAGACCCAGTACTTC. Complete variable domain (other parts from reference TRBV7-2 and TRBJ2-5): GAGVSQSPSNKVTEKGKDVELRCDPISGHTALYWYRQSLGQGLEFLIYFQGNSAPDKSGLPSDRFSAERTGGSVSTLTIQRTQQEDSAVYLCASSAASGSQETQYFGPGTRLLVL.

The genes are TRBV18 and TRBJ1-1, with D uncertain. Germline-derived CDR1 and CDR2 are KGHSH and LQKENI. V dropped 6 bases and J dropped 1 base, with 9 bases sitting between them. The CDR3 has 13 amino acids. The CDR3 loop reads CASSQQENTEAFF. In DNA form, the CDR3 reads TGTGCCAGCTCCCAACAAGAGAACACTGAAGCTTTCTTT.

The V and J genes are TRBV4-3 and TRBJ2-5; 9 bases match TRBD2. The CDR3 covers 18 residues. The germline CDR1 and CDR2 sequences are LGHNA and YSLEER. Germline trimming cut 1 base from V and 4 bases from J; bases unmatched to any gene: 13. Written as DNA, the CDR3 is TGCGCCAGCAGCCAAGGGGTAGCGGGAGTTGGCCCAAGAGAGACCCAGTACTTC. Translation gives CASSQGVAGVGPRETQYF.

This chain uses TRBV6-2 or TRBV6-3 with TRBJ2-5; possibly TRBD1 for D (5 bases). Deletions cut 2 bases from V and 5 bases from J, with 15 bases between. The CDR3 totals 15 residues. Germline values: CDR1 MNHEY, CDR2 SVGEGT. This CDR3 is CASSYISDIDETQYF. DNA of the CDR3: TGTGCCAGCAGTTACATCTCGGACATCGACGAGACCCAGTACTTC.

This clone has only a few counts. V and J are TRBV7-2 and TRBJ2-7; 10 bases map to TRBD2. This CDR3 region has 18 residues. The V gene's germline CDR1 is SGHTA and CDR2 FQGNSA. V shed 4 bases and J 1 base; nucleotides not matched to a gene: 13. The CDR3 region is CASSSPGGSGRGSYEQYF. Written as DNA, the CDR3 is TGTGCCAGCAGCTCCCCAGGAGGGAGCGGGAGGGGGTCCTACGAGCAGTACTTC.

This chain connects TRBV14 to TRBJ2-1; D uncertain. This CDR3 is built from 13 residues. Trimming pared 0 bases from V and 10 bases from J, leaving 10 bases between. CDR1 SGHDN and CDR2 FVKESK come from the germline V gene. CDR3 in amino acids: CASSQDRLEEQFF. CDR3 in DNA: TGTGCCAGCAGCCAAGATCGGCTAGAGGAGCAGTTCTTC.

The chain is built from TRBV5-1 and TRBJ2-1; 15 bases match TRBD2. The CDR3 loop spans 18 amino acids. The trim removed 4 bases at V and 2 bases at J, leaving 7 bases unmatched. The germline gives CDR1 SGHRS, CDR2 YFSETQ. The CDR3 is CASSLLGLAGGPYNEQFF. CDR3 nucleotide sequence: TGCGCCAGCAGCCTTCTAGGACTAGCGGGAGGGCCCTACAATGAGCAGTTCTTC.

This clone was observed a single time. The V and J genes are TRBV4-3 and TRBJ2-6; D is possibly TRBD2 (6 bases). CDR3 size: 19 residues. Looked up from germline, CDR1 is LGHNA and CDR2 is YSLEER. Trimming stripped 0 bases from V and 1 base from J, with 16 bases between. CDR3 nucleotides: TGCGCCAGCAGCCAAGATTCTGGGAGGAGTAGGTCTGGGGCCAACGTCCTGACTTTC. Translated, it gives CASSQDSGRSRSGANVLTF.

This chain uses TRBV9 with TRBJ2-2; 10 bases are shared with TRBD2. Germline V gene sequence: CDR1 SGDLS, CDR2 YYNGEE. With 3 bases clipped from V and 6 bases from J, the junction kept 14 bases outside the gene matches. The CDR3 spans 18 residues. CDR3 nucleotide sequence: TGTGCCAGCAGCGGGCCCGGGGCTAGCGGGAGAACGGCCGGGGAGCTGTTTTTT. Amino acids: CASSGPGASGRTAGELFF.

The chain carries TRBV5-6 and TRBJ2-5; 8 nucleotides line up with TRBD1. The CDR3 is made up of 14 amino acids. CDR1 and CDR2 (germline): SGHDT, YYEEEE. Trimming removed 0 bases from V and 4 bases from J; junction bases left unmatched: 2. This CDR3 reads CASSLGDRRETQYF. The DNA for the CDR3 is TGTGCCAGCAGCTTGGGGGACAGGCGAGAGACCCAGTACTTC.